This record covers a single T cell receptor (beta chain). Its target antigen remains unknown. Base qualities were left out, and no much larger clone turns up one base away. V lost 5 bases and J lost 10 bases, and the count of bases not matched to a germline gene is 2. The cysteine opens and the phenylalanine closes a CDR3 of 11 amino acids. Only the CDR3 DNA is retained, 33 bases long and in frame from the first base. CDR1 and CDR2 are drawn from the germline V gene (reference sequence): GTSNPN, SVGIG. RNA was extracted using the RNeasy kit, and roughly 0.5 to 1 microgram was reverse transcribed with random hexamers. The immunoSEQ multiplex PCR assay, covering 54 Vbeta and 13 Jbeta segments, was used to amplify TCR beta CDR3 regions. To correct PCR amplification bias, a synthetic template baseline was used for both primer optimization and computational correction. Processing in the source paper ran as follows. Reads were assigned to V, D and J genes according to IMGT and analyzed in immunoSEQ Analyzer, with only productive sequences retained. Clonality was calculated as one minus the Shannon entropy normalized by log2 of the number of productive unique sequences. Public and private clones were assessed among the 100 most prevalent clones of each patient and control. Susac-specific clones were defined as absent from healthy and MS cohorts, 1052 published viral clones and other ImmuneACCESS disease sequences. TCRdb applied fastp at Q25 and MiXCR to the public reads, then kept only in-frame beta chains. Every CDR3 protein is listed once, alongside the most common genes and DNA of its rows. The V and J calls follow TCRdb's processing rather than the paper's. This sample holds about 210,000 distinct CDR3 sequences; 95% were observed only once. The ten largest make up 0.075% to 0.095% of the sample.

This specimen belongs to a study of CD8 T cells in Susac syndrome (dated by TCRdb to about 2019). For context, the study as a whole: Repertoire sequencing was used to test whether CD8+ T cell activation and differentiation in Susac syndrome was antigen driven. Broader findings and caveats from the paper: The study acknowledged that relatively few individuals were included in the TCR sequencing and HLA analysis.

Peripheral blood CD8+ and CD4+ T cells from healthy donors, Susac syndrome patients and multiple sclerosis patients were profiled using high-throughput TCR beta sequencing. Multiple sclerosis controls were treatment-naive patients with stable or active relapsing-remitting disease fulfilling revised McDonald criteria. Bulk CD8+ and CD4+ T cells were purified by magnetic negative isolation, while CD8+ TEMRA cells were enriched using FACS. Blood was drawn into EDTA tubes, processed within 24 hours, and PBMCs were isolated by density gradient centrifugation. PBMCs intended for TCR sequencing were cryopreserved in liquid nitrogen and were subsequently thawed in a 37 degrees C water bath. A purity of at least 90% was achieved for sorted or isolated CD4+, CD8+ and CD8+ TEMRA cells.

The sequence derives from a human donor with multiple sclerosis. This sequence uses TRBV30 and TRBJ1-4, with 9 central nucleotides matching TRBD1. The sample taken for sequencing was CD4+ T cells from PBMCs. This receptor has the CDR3 CAWGGQGKLFF. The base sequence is TGTGCCTGGGGGGGACAGGGAAAACTGTTTTTT.